This record concerns one T cell receptor (beta chain) sequence. Its antigen remains undetermined. Qualities for individual bases were not recorded, and no much larger clone is one base off. The CDR3 sequence holds 15 residues, the cysteine and phenylalanine included. Of all the DNA, just the CDR3 is kept, 45 bases in frame from base 1. Taken from the germline V gene, the CDR1 and CDR2 loops are SGHNT and YENEEA. Trimming costs V 6 bases and J 5 bases, and their ends lie 16 bases apart. TCR cDNA was synthesized by 5'RACE template switching, which introduced a universal primer site and unique molecular identifiers. Priming of cDNA synthesis was performed from both the TCR alpha and TCR beta constant segments. Library amplification involved two PCR steps, and the second step added sample barcodes and sequencing adapters. Libraries were sequenced on Illumina HiSeq 2500 (2x100 bp) or NovaSeq (2x150 bp). Per the authors' processing: MIGEC was used to demultiplex reads and collapse the reads into UMI consensus sequences, and MiXCR was used for V(D)J alignment. Vaccine-responding clonotypes were identified with edgeR using replicate PBMC samples, with FDR below 0.01 and a log2 fold change above 5 up to day 15 being required. Bulk clonotypes were assigned CD4 or CD8 identity according to which sequenced CD4 or CD8 repertoire held them at higher abundance. Using fastp trimming at Q25 and MiXCR clonotype assembly, TCRdb reanalyzed the public sequencing data and kept in-frame beta chains. For every CDR3 protein sequence, its rows merge into one entry that carries the most common genes and DNA. For this entry, the V and J calls and clone size follow TCRdb and not the study's own pipeline. In all, the sample holds approximately 510,000 distinct CDR3 sequences, and 21% of those were seen once. About a sixth of the sample lies in the top ten.

The treatment or condition label on this specimen signifies: live attenuated yellow fever vaccine strain. At every blood-draw timepoint, two biological replicates of bulk PBMCs were collected. A standard Ficoll-Paque protocol was used to isolate PBMCs from peripheral blood. TriZol was used to extract RNA from bulk PBMCs, from CD4 and CD8 fractions, and from dextramer-positive and dextramer-negative fractions. The sample originates from a study of T cells after yellow fever vaccination (dated by TCRdb to about 2019). A note on the overall study: The SMART-Seq v4 Ultra Low Input RNA kit was used to prepare libraries from fractions with low cell numbers. Two healthy male donors, one aged 18 to 30 and one aged 30 to 40 years, made up the cohort. To follow T-cell clones before and after primary and booster YFV17D yellow fever vaccination, bulk TCR alpha and beta repertoires were sequenced over time. Blood samples were taken at several timepoints before and after primary and secondary immunization, and bulk PBMC replicates and cell subsets were isolated.

The paper as a whole reports these results and caveats: A small fraction of clonotypes appeared in both the CD4 and CD8 compartments, likely as a result of convergent recombination. The secondary T-cell response was found to be weaker but faster than the primary response, with a peak reached on day 5 rather than on day 15. Computational filtering was needed because FACS-sorted repertoires could contain abundant contaminating clonotypes from the bulk population. Because only a couple of donors were included in the study, the extent to which the findings can be generalized is limited. Most clones expanded after primary vaccination (96% of CD4 and roughly 90% of CD8) were re-detected after the booster, suggesting that broad memory maintenance occurred.

The source of this sequence is a man younger than 35 who received the YFV17D yellow fever vaccine. The input for sequencing was PBMCs, taken less than 25 days after the first yellow fever vaccination. The rearrangement combines TRBV11-3 with TRBJ2-2; TRBD1 is a possible D gene, resting on 5 matching bases. The CDR3 has the sequence CASSSTTARTGELFF. The sequenced DNA: TGTGCCAGCAGTTCCACGACAGCGAGGACCGGGGAGCTGTTTTTT. Full variable domain (CDR3 extended with the reference TRBV11-3 and TRBJ2-2 proteins): EAGVVQSPRYKIIEKKQPVAFWCNPISGHNTLYWYLQNLGQGPELLIRYENEEAVDDSQLPKDRFSAERLKGVDSTLKIQPAELGDSAVYLCASSSTTARTGELFFGEGSRLTVL.